The 2 T cell receptor beta chains given below trace back to one sample, sequenced in a study of control samples from healthy donors and cancer patients. Produced via immunoSEQ multiplex PCR; TCRdb's table is partial and in-frame only. This specimen shows some 180,000 clones; the ten leading clones hold approximately 2.2%. The specimen was blood. Receptors were obtained from a woman in her 30s in good health.

J is TRBJ2-1 and V is TRBV10-1, with 9 positions matching TRBD2. The germline CDR1 and CDR2 sequences are WNHNN and SYGVQD (reference sequence). This CDR3 has 15 residues. V lost 3 bases to trimming and J lost 4 bases; unmatched junction nucleotides: 4. CDR3 DNA: TGCGCCAGCAGTGAAAGCGGGGGGAGATACAATGAGCAGTTCTTC. Protein sequence: CASSESGGRYNEQFF.

CDR3 coding DNA: TGCGCCAGCAGCCAAGGGTCAGGGTCTCGAGGCTACACCTTC. Its translation is CASSQGSGSRGYTF. V gene TRBV4-1 combines with J gene TRBJ1-2; D may be TRBD1 (5 bases). Per the germline V gene, CDR1 is MGHRA and CDR2 is YSYEKL. Trimming removed 1 base at V and 8 bases at J, with 14 bases between. This CDR3 contains 14 residues.